This T cell receptor (beta chain) was identified in a study of Ad26.COV2.S vaccination and SARS-CoV-2 variants. Clones were read by immunoSEQ multiplex PCR, and TCRdb kept only the in-frame ones, dropping some. The sample records some 420,000 clones, around nine tenths being singletons. This CDR3 spans 13 amino acids. Trimming took 5 bases from V and 9 from J, leaving 14 bases between them. The germline gives CDR1 SGHVS, CDR2 FQNEAQ. Treatment indicated: 19 received Ad26.COV2.S at low or high dose, single or two shots; roughly five received placebo; per-sample allocation not given. On day 63 after the first injection, vaccine and placebo recipients gave samples.

The rearrangement links TRBV7-8 to TRBJ2-1, with D perhaps TRBD2 (6 bases). The sequence was obtained from a person between 18 and 65 years old who received the Ad26.COV2.S COVID-19 vaccine or a placebo. The sample was peripheral blood, taken in a trial of Ad26.COV2.S vaccine versus placebo. CDR3 region: CASSLLGGVEQFF. The DNA of the CDR3 is TGTGCCAGCAGCCTCCTGGGGGGTGTTGAGCAGTTCTTC.